Reported below is one TCR beta chain. This sample was taken from a study of blood T cell repertoires in COVID-19. Study information: Italy, Spain and the United States were the sources of the convalescent and acute COVID-19 samples. PBMCs, B-cell-depleted T cells, or T cells were the source of the cDNA or gDNA that made up the material.

In the authors' methods: How many nucleated cells were present was estimated from reference gene primer amplification. TCRdb's copy holds only in-frame clones and misses some; the assay was immunoSEQ multiplex PCR. V, J and clone size are taken as reported in that table, and D and trimming were inferred from the DNA itself. The data contain tens of thousands of clones, approximately 92% of them singletons. The CDR3 sequence is 15 residues long. V gave up 5 bases and J gave up 5 bases, with 18 bases separating them. Germline V CDR1 and CDR2: SGHTA, FQGNSA. The sequence came from a man between 60 and 75 years old with active COVID-19. Sequencing was carried out using peripheral blood. This sequence joins TRBV7-2 and TRBJ1-1; D possibly corresponds to TRBD1 (6 bases). CDR3 in DNA: TGTGCCAGCAGCCCCTCGGGGGGCCTACGAACTGAAGCTTTCTTT. Translation: CASSPSGGLRTEAFF.